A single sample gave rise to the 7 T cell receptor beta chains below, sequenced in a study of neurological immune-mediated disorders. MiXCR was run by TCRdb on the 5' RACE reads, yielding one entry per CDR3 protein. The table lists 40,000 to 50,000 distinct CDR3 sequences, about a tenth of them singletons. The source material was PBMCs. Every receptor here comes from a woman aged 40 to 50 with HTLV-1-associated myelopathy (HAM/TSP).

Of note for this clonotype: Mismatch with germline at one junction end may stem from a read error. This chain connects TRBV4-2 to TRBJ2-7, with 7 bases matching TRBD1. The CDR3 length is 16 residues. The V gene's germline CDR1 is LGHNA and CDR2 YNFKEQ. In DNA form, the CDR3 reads TGTGCCAGTAGCCTCCGGTACAGGGGACCCACCTACGAGCAGTACTTC. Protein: CASSLRYRGPTYEQYF.

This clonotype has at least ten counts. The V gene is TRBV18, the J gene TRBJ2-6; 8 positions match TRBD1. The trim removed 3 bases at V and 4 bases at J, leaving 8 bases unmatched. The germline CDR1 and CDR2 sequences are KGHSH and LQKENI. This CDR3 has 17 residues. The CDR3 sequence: CASSPRQGRSGANVLTF. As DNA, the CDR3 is TGTGCCAGCTCACCGCGACAGGGGAGGTCAGGGGCCAACGTCCTGACTTTC.

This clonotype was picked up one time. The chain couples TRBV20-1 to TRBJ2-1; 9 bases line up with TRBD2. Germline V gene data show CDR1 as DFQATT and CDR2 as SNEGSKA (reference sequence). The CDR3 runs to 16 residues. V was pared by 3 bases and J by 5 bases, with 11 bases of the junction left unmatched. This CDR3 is CSASITSGCAHNEQFF. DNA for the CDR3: TGCAGTGCTAGTATAACTAGCGGGTGTGCCCACAATGAGCAGTTCTTC.

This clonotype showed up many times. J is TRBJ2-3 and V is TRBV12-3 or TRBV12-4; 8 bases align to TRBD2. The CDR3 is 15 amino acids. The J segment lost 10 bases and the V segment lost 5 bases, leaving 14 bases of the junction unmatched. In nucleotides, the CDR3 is TGTGCCAGCAGTCCCCGAGGGCGGGGACTAGGGGCGCAGTATTTT. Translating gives CASSPRGRGLGAQYF.

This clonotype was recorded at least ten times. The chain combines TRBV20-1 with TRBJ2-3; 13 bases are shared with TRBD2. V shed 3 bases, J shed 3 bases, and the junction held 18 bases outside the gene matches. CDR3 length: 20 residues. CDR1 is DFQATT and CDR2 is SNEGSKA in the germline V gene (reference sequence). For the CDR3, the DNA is TGCAGTGCTAGGGTCTCGGGACTAGCGGGAAAGCTACTGATAACAGATACGCAGTATTTT. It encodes CSARVSGLAGKLLITDTQYF.

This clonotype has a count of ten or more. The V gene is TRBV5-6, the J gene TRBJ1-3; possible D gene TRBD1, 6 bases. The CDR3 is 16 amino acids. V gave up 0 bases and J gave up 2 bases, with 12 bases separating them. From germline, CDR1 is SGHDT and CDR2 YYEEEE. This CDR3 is CASSLGTGRTGNTIYF. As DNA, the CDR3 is TGTGCCAGCAGCTTGGGCACAGGGAGAACTGGAAACACCATATATTTT.

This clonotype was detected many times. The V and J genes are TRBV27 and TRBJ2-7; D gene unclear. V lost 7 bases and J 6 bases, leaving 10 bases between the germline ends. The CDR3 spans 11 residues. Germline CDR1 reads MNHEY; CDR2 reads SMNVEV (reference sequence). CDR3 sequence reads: CASTGGREQYF. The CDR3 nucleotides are TGTGCCAGCACAGGCGGTCGCGAGCAGTACTTC.